This TCR beta chain was captured in a study of cytomegalovirus exposure and HLA in healthy donors. About the study: It was reported in a later analysis that the same platform had been used for the 110 or so validation repertoires as for the roughly 650 first-cohort repertoires.

General observations from the study: Cytomegalovirus-associated TCR beta chains were listed, numbering some 150.

TCRdb's copy holds only in-frame clones and misses some; the assay was immunoSEQ multiplex PCR. Among 75,000 to 90,000 clones listed, roughly 96% were seen once. In regard to this clone: What it recognizes is unknown.

The CDR3 consists of 17 residues. Trimming removed 1 base from V and 1 base from J, with 19 bases in between. Germline assignment: CDR1 GTSNPN and CDR2 SVGIG (reference sequence). The rearrangement joins TRBV30 to TRBJ1-1; D gene unclear. Sequencing input: PBMCs. The clonotype comes from a woman between 18 and 29 years old in good health and CMV-seronegative. CDR3 DNA: TGTGCCTGGAGTGGACGGAGCCTACTGAGGGAGAACACTGAAGCTTTCTTT. Translating it yields CAWSGRSLLRENTEAFF.